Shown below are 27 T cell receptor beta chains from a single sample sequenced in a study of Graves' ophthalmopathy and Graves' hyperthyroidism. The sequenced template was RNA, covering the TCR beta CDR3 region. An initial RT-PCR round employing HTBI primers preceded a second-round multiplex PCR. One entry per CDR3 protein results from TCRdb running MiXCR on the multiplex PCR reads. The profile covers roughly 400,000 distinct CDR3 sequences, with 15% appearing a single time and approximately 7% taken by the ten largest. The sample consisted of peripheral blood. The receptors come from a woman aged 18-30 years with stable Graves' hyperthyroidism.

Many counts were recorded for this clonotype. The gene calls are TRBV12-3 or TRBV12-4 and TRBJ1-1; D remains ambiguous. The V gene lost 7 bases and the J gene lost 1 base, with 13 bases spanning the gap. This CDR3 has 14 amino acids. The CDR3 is CASTPRSSNTEAFF. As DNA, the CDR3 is TGTGCCAGCACTCCTCGGTCCTCGAACACTGAAGCTTTCTTT.

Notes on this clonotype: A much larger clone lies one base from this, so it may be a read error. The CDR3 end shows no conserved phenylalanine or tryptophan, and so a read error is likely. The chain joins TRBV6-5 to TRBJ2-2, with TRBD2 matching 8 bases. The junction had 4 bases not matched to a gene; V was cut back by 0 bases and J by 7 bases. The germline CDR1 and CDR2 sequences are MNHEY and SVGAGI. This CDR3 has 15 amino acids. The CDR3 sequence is CASSYSGLVIGELFL. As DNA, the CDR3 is TGTGCCAGCAGTTACTCGGGACTAGTCATCGGGGAGCTGTTTTTG.

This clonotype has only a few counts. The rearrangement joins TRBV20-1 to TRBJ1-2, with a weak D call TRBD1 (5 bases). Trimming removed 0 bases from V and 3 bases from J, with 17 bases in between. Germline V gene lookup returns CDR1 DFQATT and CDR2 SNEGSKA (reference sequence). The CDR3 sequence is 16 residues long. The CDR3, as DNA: TGCAGTGCTAGAGATCATAGTGGAGGGACCTACTATGGCTACACCTTC. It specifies CSARDHSGGTYYGYTF.

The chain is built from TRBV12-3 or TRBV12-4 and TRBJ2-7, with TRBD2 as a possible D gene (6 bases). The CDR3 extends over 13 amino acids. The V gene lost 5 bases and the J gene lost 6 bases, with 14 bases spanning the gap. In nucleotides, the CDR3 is TGTGCCAGCAGTCAAACCCACGGGGGCGAGCAGTACTTC. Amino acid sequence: CASSQTHGGEQYF.

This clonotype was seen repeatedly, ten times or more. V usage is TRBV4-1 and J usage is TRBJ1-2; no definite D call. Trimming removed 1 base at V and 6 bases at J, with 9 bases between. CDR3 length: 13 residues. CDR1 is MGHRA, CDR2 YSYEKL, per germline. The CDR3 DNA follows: TGCGCCAGCAGCCAAGGGCTTATAGATGGCTACACCTTC. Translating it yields CASSQGLIDGYTF.

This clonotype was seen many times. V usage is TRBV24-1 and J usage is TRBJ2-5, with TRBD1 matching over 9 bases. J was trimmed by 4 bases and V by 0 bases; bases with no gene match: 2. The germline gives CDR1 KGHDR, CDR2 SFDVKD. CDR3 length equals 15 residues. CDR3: CATSDLRQGGETQYF. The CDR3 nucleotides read TGTGCCACCAGTGATTTGCGACAGGGGGGAGAGACCCAGTACTTC.

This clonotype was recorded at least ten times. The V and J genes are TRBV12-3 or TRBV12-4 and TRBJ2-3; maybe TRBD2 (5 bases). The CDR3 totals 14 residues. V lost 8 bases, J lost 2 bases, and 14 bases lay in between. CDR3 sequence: CASEGYGVTDTQYF. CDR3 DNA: TGTGCCAGCGAGGGCTACGGGGTCACAGATACGCAGTATTTT.

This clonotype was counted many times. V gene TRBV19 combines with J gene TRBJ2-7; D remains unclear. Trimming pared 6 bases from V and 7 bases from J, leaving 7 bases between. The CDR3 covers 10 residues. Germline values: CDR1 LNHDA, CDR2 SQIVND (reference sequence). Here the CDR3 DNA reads TGTGCCAGTAGCACGGGTGAGCAGTACTTC. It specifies CASSTGEQYF.

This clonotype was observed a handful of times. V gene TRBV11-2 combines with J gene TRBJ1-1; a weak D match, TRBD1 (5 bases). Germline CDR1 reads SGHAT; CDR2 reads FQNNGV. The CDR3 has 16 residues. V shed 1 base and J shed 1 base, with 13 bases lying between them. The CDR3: CASSLVWGAKNTEAFF. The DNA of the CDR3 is TGTGCCAGCAGCTTAGTATGGGGCGCTAAGAACACTGAAGCTTTCTTT.

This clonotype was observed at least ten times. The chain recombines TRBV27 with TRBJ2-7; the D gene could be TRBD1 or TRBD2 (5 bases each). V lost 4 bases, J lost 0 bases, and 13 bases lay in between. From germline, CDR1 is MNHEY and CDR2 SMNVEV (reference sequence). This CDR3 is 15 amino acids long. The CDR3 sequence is CASSSRRDGSYEQYF. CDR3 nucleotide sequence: TGTGCCAGCAGTTCCCGCCGGGACGGCTCCTACGAGCAGTACTTC.

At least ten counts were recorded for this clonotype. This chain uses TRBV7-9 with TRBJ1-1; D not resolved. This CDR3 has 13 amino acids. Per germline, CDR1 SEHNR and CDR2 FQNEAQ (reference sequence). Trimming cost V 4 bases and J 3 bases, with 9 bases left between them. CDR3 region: CASSSYGDTEAFF. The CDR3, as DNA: TGTGCCAGCAGCTCCTACGGGGACACTGAAGCTTTCTTT. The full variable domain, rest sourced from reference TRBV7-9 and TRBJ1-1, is DTGVSQNPRHKITKRGQNVTFRCDPISEHNRLYWYRQTLGQGPEFLTYFQNEAQLEKSRLLSDRFSAERPKGSFSTLEIQRTEQGDSAMYLCASSSYGDTEAFFGQGTRLTVV.

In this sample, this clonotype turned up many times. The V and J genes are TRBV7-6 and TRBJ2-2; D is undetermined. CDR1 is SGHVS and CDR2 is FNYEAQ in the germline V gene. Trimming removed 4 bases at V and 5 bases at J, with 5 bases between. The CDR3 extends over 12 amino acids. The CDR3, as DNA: TGTGCCAGCAGCTCGACTACCGGGGAGCTGTTTTTT. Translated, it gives CASSSTTGELFF.

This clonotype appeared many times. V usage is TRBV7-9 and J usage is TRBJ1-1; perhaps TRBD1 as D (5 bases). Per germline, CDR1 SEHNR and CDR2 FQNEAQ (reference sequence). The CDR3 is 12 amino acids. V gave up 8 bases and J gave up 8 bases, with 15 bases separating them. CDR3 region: CASVGGVGEAFF. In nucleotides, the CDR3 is TGTGCCAGCGTCGGGGGAGTGGGCGAAGCTTTCTTT.

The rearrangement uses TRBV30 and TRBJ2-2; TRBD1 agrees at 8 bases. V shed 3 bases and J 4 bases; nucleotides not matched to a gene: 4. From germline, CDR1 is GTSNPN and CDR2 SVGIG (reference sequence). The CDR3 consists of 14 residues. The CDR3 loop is CAWRDRAGTGELFF. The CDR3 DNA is TGTGCCTGGAGGGACAGGGCAGGCACCGGGGAGCTGTTTTTT.

CDR3 residues: CSARTPYEQYF. The CDR3 DNA follows: TGCAGTGCCCGGACCCCCTACGAGCAGTACTTC. V usage is TRBV20-1 and J usage is TRBJ2-7, with unresolved D. Trimming shortened V by 6 bases and J by 2 bases, and 8 bases separated the two germline ends. In germline, CDR1 is DFQATT, CDR2 SNEGSKA (reference sequence). This CDR3 spans 11 amino acids.

The CDR3 is CASSLILRLRDRNPYEQYF. DNA of the CDR3: TGTGCCAGCAGTTTAATCCTAAGGCTCCGGGACAGGAATCCCTACGAGCAGTACTTC. This chain links TRBV12-3 or TRBV12-4 with TRBJ2-7, with TRBD1 identical over 8 bases. V shed 2 bases and J 2 bases; nucleotides not matched to a gene: 17. The CDR3 extends over 19 amino acids.

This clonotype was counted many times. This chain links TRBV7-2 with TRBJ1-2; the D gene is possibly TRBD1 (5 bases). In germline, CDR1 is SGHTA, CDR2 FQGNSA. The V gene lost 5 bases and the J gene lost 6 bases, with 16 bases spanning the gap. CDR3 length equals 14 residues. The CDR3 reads CASSLGSAGDGYTF. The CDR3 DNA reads TGTGCCAGCAGCCTGGGAAGTGCGGGGGATGGCTACACCTTC. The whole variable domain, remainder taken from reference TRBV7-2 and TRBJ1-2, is GAGVSQSPSNKVTEKGKDVELRCDPISGHTALYWYRQSLGQGLEFLIYFQGNSAPDKSGLPSDRFSAERTGGSVSTLTIQRTQQEDSAVYLCASSLGSAGDGYTFGSGTRLTVV.

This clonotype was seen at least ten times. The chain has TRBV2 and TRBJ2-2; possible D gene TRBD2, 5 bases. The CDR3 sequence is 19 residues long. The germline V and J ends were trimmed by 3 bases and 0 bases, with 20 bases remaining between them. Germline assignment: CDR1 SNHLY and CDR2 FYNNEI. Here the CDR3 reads CASSDRLAKRIANTGELFF. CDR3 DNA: TGTGCCAGCAGTGATCGGCTAGCTAAAAGGATCGCGAACACCGGGGAGCTGTTTTTT.

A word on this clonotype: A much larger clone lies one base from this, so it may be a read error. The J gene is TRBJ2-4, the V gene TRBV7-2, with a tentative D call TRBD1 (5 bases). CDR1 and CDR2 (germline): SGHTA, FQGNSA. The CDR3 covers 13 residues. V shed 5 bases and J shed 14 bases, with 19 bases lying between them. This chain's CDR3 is CASSQGAIETKYF. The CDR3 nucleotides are TGTGCCAGCAGCCAAGGGGCTATCGAGACCAAGTACTTC.

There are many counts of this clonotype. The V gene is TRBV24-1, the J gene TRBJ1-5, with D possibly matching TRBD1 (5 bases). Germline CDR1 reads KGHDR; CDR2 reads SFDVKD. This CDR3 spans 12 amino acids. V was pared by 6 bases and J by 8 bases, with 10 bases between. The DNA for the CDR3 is TGTGCCACCAGTCAGGGTCGGGAGCCCCAGCATTTT. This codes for CATSQGREPQHF.

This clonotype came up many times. The CDR3 reads CASSPNDRLNYGYTF. CDR3 DNA: TGTGCCAGCAGCCCCAATGACAGGCTGAACTATGGCTACACCTTC. J is TRBJ1-2 and V is TRBV11-3; perhaps TRBD1 as D (6 bases). Deletions cut 5 bases from V and 2 bases from J, with 15 bases between. The CDR3 length is 15 residues. CDR1 is SGHNT and CDR2 is YENEEA in the germline V gene.

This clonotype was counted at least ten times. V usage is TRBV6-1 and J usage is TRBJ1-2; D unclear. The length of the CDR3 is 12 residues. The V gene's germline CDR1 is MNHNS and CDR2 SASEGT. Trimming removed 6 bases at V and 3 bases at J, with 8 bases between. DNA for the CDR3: TGTGCCAGCAGGCGGGCTGACTATGGCTACACCTTC. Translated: CASRRADYGYTF.

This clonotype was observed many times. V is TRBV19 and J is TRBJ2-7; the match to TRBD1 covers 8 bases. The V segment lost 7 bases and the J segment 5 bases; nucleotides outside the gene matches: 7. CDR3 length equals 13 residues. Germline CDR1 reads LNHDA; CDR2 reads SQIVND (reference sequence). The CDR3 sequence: CASTSTTGDEQYF. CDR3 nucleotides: TGTGCCAGTACCTCGACGACAGGGGACGAGCAGTACTTC.

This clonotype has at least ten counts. This CDR3 reads CASSFSASGNTIYF. CDR3 DNA: TGTGCCAGCAGTTTCAGCGCCTCTGGAAACACCATATATTTT. This chain joins TRBV28 and TRBJ1-3; D is undetermined. CDR3 size: 14 residues. V lost 3 bases and J lost 0, with 6 bases in between. Germline V gene data show CDR1 as MDHEN and CDR2 as SYDVKM.

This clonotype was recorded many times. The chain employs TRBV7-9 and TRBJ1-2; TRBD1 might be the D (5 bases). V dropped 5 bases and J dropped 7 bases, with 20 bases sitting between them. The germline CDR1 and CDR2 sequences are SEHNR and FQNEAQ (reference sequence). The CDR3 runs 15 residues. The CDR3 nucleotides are TGTGCCAGCAGCACCCCCAGGCAGGGCGGCTCTGGCTACACCTTC. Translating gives CASSTPRQGGSGYTF.

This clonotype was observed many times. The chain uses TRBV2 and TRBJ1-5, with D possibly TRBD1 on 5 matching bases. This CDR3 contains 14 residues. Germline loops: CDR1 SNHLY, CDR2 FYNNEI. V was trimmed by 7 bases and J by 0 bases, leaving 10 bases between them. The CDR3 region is CASNGGNSNQPQHF. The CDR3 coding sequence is TGTGCCAGCAATGGGGGTAATAGCAATCAGCCCCAGCATTTT.

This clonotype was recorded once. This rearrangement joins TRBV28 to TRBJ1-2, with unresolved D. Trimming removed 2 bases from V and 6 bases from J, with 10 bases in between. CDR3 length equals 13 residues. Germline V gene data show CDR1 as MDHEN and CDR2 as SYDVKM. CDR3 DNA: TGTGCCAGCAGTTTAGAGGACCCCCATGGCTACACCTTC. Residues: CASSLEDPHGYTF.